Listed here is a single T cell receptor (beta chain). This clone was counted a single time. Its antigen specificity is not known. No much larger clone exists at a distance of one base, and base qualities are not known. The immunoSEQ Assay was used to sequence TCR beta CDR3 regions from DNA. Under the source paper's analysis protocol: T cell density was computed as TCR beta template counts normalized to usable DNA estimated by amplifying housekeeping genes. The preseqR package was used to estimate richness by extrapolating to 400,000 templates for PBMC samples and to 120,000 templates for tissue samples. Clonality was defined by subtracting Pielou's evenness from one. To identify tissue-enriched TCRs, differential abundance testing was run on productive amino-acid clonotypes with a minimum total count of 5 and an alpha of 0.1. The Jaccard Index and the Morisita Overlap Index were used to measure repertoire overlap between compartments. GLIPH grouped TCR beta CDR3s together with public tetramer-defined viral CDR3s, and a viral motif had to include at least three viral sequences and show V-gene enrichment. Entries here come from immuneACCESS through TCRdb and include only in-frame sequences with V and J called. Some clones fail to appear in such tables; in the studies checked, an unresolved V gene covers under half of the shortfall, and the cause of the remainder is unknown. Clonal size and the V and J genes are those of that table, whereas D and trimming came from the DNA. Counted in this sample were around 30,000 clones; 88% of them appeared once. Together, the top ten hold 13% of the sample.

There are 15 amino acids in the CDR3, from cysteine to phenylalanine inclusive. Only CDR3 DNA is held: 45 bases, read in frame from base 1. CDR1 SGDLS and CDR2 YYNGEE were looked up in the germline V gene. Trimming removed 0 bases from V and 6 bases from J, leaving 16 bases between the germline ends. At diagnosis, tumor, uninvolved tumor-adjacent lung and peripheral blood were collected and then preserved as a mix of FFPE and fresh-frozen material. For TCR repertoire profiling, blood samples were analyzed as peripheral blood mononuclear cells. These data originate in a study of T cells in localized non-small cell lung cancer (dated by TCRdb to the early 2020s). Notes on the research overall: Comparing tumors with uninvolved tumor-adjacent lungs, the study looked at the T cell repertoires of 236 patients with early-stage NSCLC. The cohort was made up of a few hundred treatment-naive NSCLC patients whose localized lung tumors had been resected. The mean age of the NSCLC patients was under 70 years, with about 130 men and 100 to 110 women.

Points the paper makes about the study in general: A median of about 53 of the top 100 tumor clones were detected in paired uninvolved adjacent lung, and some 28 of these tumor clones were also found among the top 100 clones of the paired uninvolved adjacent lung. Because multi-region sequencing of the tumors was not done, intratumor heterogeneity could not be ruled out. The highest T cell clonality was observed in uninvolved tumor-adjacent lung, where clonality exceeded that of tumor, suggesting that antigenic responses were more focused in uninvolved tumor-adjacent lung. Since the design was exploratory, TCR variables were selected using unadjusted p-values with no false-discovery rate correction. Higher blood T cell density associated with longer overall survival, while higher adjacent-lung clonality associated with shorter survival.

Sequencing used peripheral blood, obtained before any cancer treatment. The TCR comes from a female donor older than 55 with stage III squamous cell lung carcinoma. This chain is built from TRBV9 and TRBJ2-7; the D gene assignment is ambiguous. The nucleotides are TGTGCCAGCAGCGTAGAGGCTAGATCCTTAGCCGAGCAGTACTTC. This gives the protein CASSVEARSLAEQYF.